The 21 T cell receptor beta chains listed next were all sequenced from one sample in a study of CD8+CD57+ T cells in acquired aplastic anemia. Findings and caveats of the study: Diversity in CD8+CD57+ cells from patients fell below that of the total CD4+ and CD8+ cell pools. This difference was described as decreased diversity.

By flow cytometry, patients selected for sequencing had shown an expansion of CD8+CD57+ cells. For these receptors, no antigen is known. The TCR beta profiling, which covered VDJ combination and CDR3 sequence, was carried out using genomic DNA as the template. TCRdb fed the reads into MiXCR, producing one record per CDR3 protein. The sample consists of roughly 17,000 distinct CDR3 sequences, under 40% of them appearing once. The sample comprised CD8+CD57+ T cells sorted from PBMCs. As to subset: bead-enriched CD8+CD57+ effector memory T cells from SAA patients. The receptor set was obtained from a human donor with aplastic anemia.

This clonotype was observed at least ten times. This chain joins TRBV25-1 and TRBJ2-7, with TRBD2 as a possible D gene (5 bases). Per germline, CDR1 MGHDK and CDR2 SYGVNS. V lost 2 bases to trimming and J lost 2 bases, with 10 bases between them. The CDR3 totals 14 residues. The CDR3 DNA reads TGTGCCAGCAGTGAAGGGGAGACCCCCTACGAGCAGTACTTC. It specifies CASSEGETPYEQYF.

The chain joins TRBV15 to TRBJ2-7; D uncertain. The V end lost 3 bases, the J end lost 0 bases, and 12 bases lay between the germline ends. Germline CDR1 is LNHNV and CDR2 is YYDKDF (reference sequence). The length of the CDR3 is 15 residues. CDR3 sequence (DNA): TGTGCCACCAGCAGCTCCTCAATGGGCTCCTACGAGCAGTACTTC. The encoded protein is CATSSSSMGSYEQYF.

The chain combines TRBV7-9 with TRBJ2-2; D unresolved. The CDR3 consists of 11 residues. The ends were cut back, 5 bases at V and 7 bases at J, with 5 bases in the middle. Germline V gene data show CDR1 as SEHNR and CDR2 as FQNEAQ (reference sequence). CDR3 in DNA: TGTGCCAGCAGCCCATACGGGGAGCTGTTTTTT. The encoded protein is CASSPYGELFF. Drawing the rest from reference TRBV7-9 and TRBJ2-2, the complete variable domain is DTGVSQNPRHKITKRGQNVTFRCDPISEHNRLYWYRQTLGQGPEFLTYFQNEAQLEKSRLLSDRFSAERPKGSFSTLEIQRTEQGDSAMYLCASSPYGELFFGEGSRLTVL.

There are many counts of this clonotype. The V and J genes are TRBV25-1 and TRBJ1-4; weak D call: TRBD1 (6 bases). Germline-derived CDR1 and CDR2 are MGHDK and SYGVNS. Trimming stripped 1 base from V and 6 bases from J, with 12 bases between. CDR3 length equals 15 residues. The CDR3: CASSELDSSYEKLFF. The CDR3 region has the DNA TGTGCCAGCAGTGAATTGGACAGTTCTTATGAAAAACTGTTTTTT. Full variable domain (remainder filled in from reference TRBV25-1 and TRBJ1-4): EADIYQTPRYLVIGTGKKITLECSQTMGHDKMYWYQQDPGMELHLIHYSYGVNSTEKGDLSSESTVSRIRTEHFPLTLESARPSHTSQYLCASSELDSSYEKLFFGSGTQLSVL.

This clonotype was seen many times. The chain recombines TRBV12-3 or TRBV12-4 with TRBJ2-3, with 11 positions matching TRBD2. The CDR3 covers 16 residues. J lost 4 bases, V lost 6 bases, and 9 bases had no gene match. Written as DNA, the CDR3 is TGTGCCAGCAGAGGGAATAGCGGGGGGGCCTCAGATACGCAGTATTTT. Translating gives CASRGNSGGASDTQYF.

As for this clonotype: At one boundary the junction diverges from the germline segment, which might be a read error. The CDR3 DNA sequence: TGTGCCGGCAGGGGGGGGCCGTGGGGTACCGGGGAGCTGTTTTTT. This encodes CAGRGGPWGTGELFF. The chain recombines TRBV6-1 with TRBJ2-2; D is possibly TRBD1 or TRBD2 (7 bases each). CDR1 is MNHNS, CDR2 SASEGT, per germline. The CDR3 has 15 residues.

This clonotype was seen at least ten times. V and J are TRBV5-1 and TRBJ2-1; D gene unclear. Trimming took off 0 bases at V and 0 bases at J, with 13 bases between the two ends. Germline V lookup: CDR1 SGHRS, CDR2 YFSETQ. The CDR3 contains 17 residues. CDR3 protein: CASSLESPRFSYNEQFF. The CDR3 nucleotides read TGCGCCAGCAGCTTGGAGTCCCCTCGGTTCTCCTACAATGAGCAGTTCTTC.

Points on this clonotype: A much bigger clone sits one base away, suggesting this may be a read error. The chain has TRBV28 and TRBJ2-7; tentatively, D is TRBD1 or TRBD2 (5 bases each). Germline values: CDR1 MDHEN, CDR2 SYDVKM. V was shortened by 5 bases and J by 3 bases, with 23 bases between the two germline ends. The CDR3 has 17 residues. The CDR3 loop reads CASSASLRGALHYEQYF. The CDR3 nucleotides read TGTGCCAGCAGTGCCTCCTTACGGGGCGCGCTTCACTACGAGCAGTACTTC.

V and J are TRBV19 and TRBJ1-2; D possibly corresponds to TRBD1 (5 bases). The CDR3 runs 12 residues. The ends were cut back, 7 bases at V and 4 bases at J, with 10 bases in the middle. Looked up from germline, CDR1 is LNHDA and CDR2 is SQIVND (reference sequence). The CDR3 protein is CASIDRSYGYTF. The CDR3 DNA reads as TGTGCCAGTATAGACAGAAGCTATGGCTACACCTTC. The full variable domain, completed using reference TRBV19 and TRBJ1-2, is DGGITQSPKYLFRKEGQNVTLSCEQNLNHDAMYWYRQDPGQGLRLIYYSQIVNDFQKGDIAEGYSVSREKKESFPLTVTSAQKNPTAFYLCASIDRSYGYTFGSGTRLTVV.

This clonotype was seen more than once but under ten times. The CDR3 bases are TGTGCCAGCAGCGTCGACAGGGCTAATTCACCCCTCCACTTT. This sequence encodes CASSVDRANSPLHF. The chain employs TRBV9 and TRBJ1-6; 7 nucleotides match TRBD1. CDR3 length equals 14 residues. The germline gives CDR1 SGDLS, CDR2 YYNGEE. The V segment lost 2 bases and the J segment 6 bases; nucleotides outside the gene matches: 2. Drawing the rest from reference TRBV9 and TRBJ1-6, the complete variable domain is DSGVTQTPKHLITATGQRVTLRCSPRSGDLSVYWYQQSLDQGLQFLIQYYNGEERAKGNILERFSAQQFPDLHSELNLSSLELGDSALYFCASSVDRANSPLHFGNGTRLTVT.

V is TRBV5-5 and J is TRBJ2-7; 9 positions match TRBD1. The V gene's germline CDR1 is SGHKS and CDR2 YYEKEE (reference sequence). Trimming removed 4 bases from V and 4 bases from J; junction bases left unmatched: 6. This CDR3 has 14 amino acids. The DNA of the CDR3 is TGTGCCAGCAGCCCCCCGGACAGGGGATACGAGCAGTACGTC. This gives the protein CASSPPDRGYEQYV.

In this sample, this clonotype turned up a few times. This rearrangement joins TRBV5-4 to TRBJ2-2; 7 bases agree with TRBD1. Germline values: CDR1 SGHNT, CDR2 YYREEE (reference sequence). V was clipped by 0 bases and J by 1 base; unmatched bases: 0. This CDR3 contains 15 residues. The CDR3 loop is CASSLGDRNTGELFF. CDR3 nucleotide sequence: TGTGCCAGCAGCTTGGGGGACAGGAACACCGGGGAGCTGTTTTTT.

This clonotype has a handful of counts. This chain connects TRBV29-1 to TRBJ1-1, with a possible D match to TRBD1 (5 bases). Germline values: CDR1 SQVTM, CDR2 ANQGSEA. CDR3 length: 14 amino acids. The V end was cut by 4 bases, the J end by 0 bases, with 12 bases between. As DNA, the CDR3 is TGCAGCGTTGGAAGGGGAACCCTGAACACTGAAGCTTTCTTT. Translated: CSVGRGTLNTEAFF.

There are many counts of this clonotype. The rearrangement joins TRBV12-3 or TRBV12-4 to TRBJ1-3, with a tentative D call TRBD1 (5 bases). V was trimmed by 8 bases and J by 1 base, leaving 6 bases between them. This CDR3 is 12 amino acids long. Written as DNA, the CDR3 is TGTGCCAGCGGGGGTTCTGGAAACACCATATATTTT. Translated, it gives CASGGSGNTIYF.

The gene calls are TRBV5-1 and TRBJ2-5; D is uncertain. This CDR3 contains 14 residues. Trimming took off 2 bases at V and 2 bases at J, with 10 bases between the two ends. In germline, CDR1 is SGHRS, CDR2 YFSETQ. CDR3 in amino acids: CASSFIRFQETQYF. CDR3 DNA: TGCGCCAGCAGCTTTATCAGGTTTCAAGAGACCCAGTACTTC. Using reference TRBV5-1 and TRBJ2-5 for the parts outside the CDR3, the full variable domain is KAGVTQTPRYLIKTRGQQVTLSCSPISGHRSVSWYQQTPGQGLQFLFEYFSETQRNKGNFPGRFSGRQFSNSRSEMNVSTLELGDSALYLCASSFIRFQETQYFGPGTRLLVL.

The rearrangement links TRBV7-2 to TRBJ2-2; D ambiguous. CDR1 is SGHTA, CDR2 FQGNSA, per germline. V lost 6 bases and J lost 6, with 8 bases in between. There are 12 residues in the CDR3. The CDR3 reads CASRPNPGELFF. CDR3 nucleotides: TGTGCCAGCAGACCCAATCCCGGGGAGCTGTTTTTT. Looking up the rest from reference TRBV7-2 and TRBJ2-2 gives the full variable domain: GAGVSQSPSNKVTEKGKDVELRCDPISGHTALYWYRQSLGQGLEFLIYFQGNSAPDKSGLPSDRFSAERTGGSVSTLTIQRTQQEDSAVYLCASRPNPGELFFGEGSRLTVL.

This clonotype was recorded a few times. The rearrangement links TRBV6-1 to TRBJ1-5; TRBD1 agrees at 7 bases. CDR3 length: 16 residues. J lost 8 bases, V lost 4 bases, and 14 bases had no gene match. Looked up from germline, CDR1 is MNHNS and CDR2 is SASEGT. In DNA form, the CDR3 reads TGTGCCAGCAGTGGGCCCTTGGACAGGTCGGTAGAGCCCCAGCATTTT. It translates to CASSGPLDRSVEPQHF.

V gene TRBV19 combines with J gene TRBJ1-4, with D maybe TRBD1 (5 bases). There are 14 residues in the CDR3. Trimming left V 3 bases short and J 8 bases short, with 13 bases between. Per the germline V gene, CDR1 is LNHDA and CDR2 is SQIVND (reference sequence). The CDR3 DNA follows: TGTGCCAGTAGTATCAACAGGCCGAGGGAAAAACTGTTTTTT. Its protein product is CASSINRPREKLFF.

This clonotype was observed a few times. The V call is TRBV20-1, the J call TRBJ2-5; 7 nucleotides line up with TRBD2. Germline-derived CDR1 and CDR2 are DFQATT and SNEGSKA (reference sequence). V shed 3 bases, J shed 1 base, and the junction held 8 bases outside the gene matches. The CDR3 length is 15 residues. The CDR3, as DNA: TGCAGTGCTAGGTTTGGCGGGAGCACCCAAGAGACCCAGTACTTC. Amino acids: CSARFGGSTQETQYF.

This clonotype was counted many times. This chain uses TRBV4-2 with TRBJ1-2; 11 bases agree with TRBD1. The CDR3 sequence is 15 residues long. V shed 2 bases and J 4 bases; nucleotides not matched to a gene: 3. Germline V gene sequence: CDR1 LGHNA, CDR2 YNFKEQ. Here the CDR3 DNA reads TGTGCCAGCAGCCAATCCGGACAGGGGGCCTATGGCTACACCTTC. Its translation is CASSQSGQGAYGYTF.

This clonotype appeared a few times. This chain links TRBV15 with TRBJ1-5, with D tentatively TRBD1 (5 bases). Germline-derived CDR1 and CDR2 are LNHNV and YYDKDF (reference sequence). This CDR3 contains 15 residues. The germline V and J ends were trimmed by 0 bases and 5 bases, with 11 bases remaining between them. Written as DNA, the CDR3 is TGTGCCACCAGCAGAGAAAGACAGCCCTATCAGCCCCAGCATTTT. It is translated as CATSRERQPYQPQHF.